The rows below give T cell receptor beta chains drawn from one sample of a study of response to subunit inactivated influenza vaccine. TCRdb reprocessed the RT-PCR reads via MiXCR and lists one record per CDR3 protein. The table has 280,000 or so distinct CDR3 sequences, just over 20% seen once. The source material was PBMCs from blood, sampled 21 months after vaccination. Receptors were obtained from a man between 50 and 75 years old who received an inactivated influenza vaccine. Each CDR3 is given with its conserved first and last residue. Each record gives: V gene, CDR3 protein.

>TRBV7-8
CASSLADGGGYTF
>TRBV6-2/TRBV6-3
CASSYEPSAGYTF
>TRBV11-2
CASSLVSEAFF
>TRBV19
CASSIGGRINSPLHF
>TRBV5-6
CASTKDRLMNTEAFF
>TRBV10-3
CAISEAGTGGEQYF
>TRBV6-2/TRBV6-3
CASRNSFNQPQHF
>TRBV7-9
CASSSTVGPSYNEQFF
>TRBV2
CASTPSLGQYF
>TRBV5-4
CASSFLNTDTQYF
>TRBV10-3
CAISETQVVYEQYF
>TRBV4-2
CASSQEGGFNTEAFF
>TRBV24-1
CATSDGPGRSQAFF
>TRBV4-1
CASSEDRSYNSPLHF
>TRBV5-1
CASHTGGSDTQYF
>TRBV24-1
CATSDSVGHRRETQYF
>TRBV27
CASKGQGALSPLYGYTF
>TRBV7-9
CASSLELGVEAFF
>TRBV28
CASTRLLRGGQPQHF
>TRBV6-5
CASSYSGLSLDEQFF
>TRBV30
CAWSVLGTTEQYF
>TRBV28
CASGVRSLGYGYTF
>TRBV6-2/TRBV6-3
CASSRDRGFGNQPQHF
>TRBV6-2/TRBV6-3
CASSYSGTRPLNTEAFF
>TRBV12-3/TRBV12-4
CASSHGLAGGPDTQYF
>TRBV6-6
CASTPVGLSEAFF
>TRBV21-1
CASGRGGANTGELFF
>TRBV20-1
CSAETGTSGNEQYF
>TRBV20-1
CSASGDRLSNEKLFF
>TRBV12-3/TRBV12-4
CASSLYRDETQYF
>TRBV3-1
CASSRMENTEAFF
>TRBV7-2
CASSAPGVNYGYTF
>TRBV7-8
CASSFGTAPFF
>TRBV29-1
CSVAANNEQFF
>TRBV29-1
CSMLQGQHPGELFF
>TRBV28
CASSFLVAGGPETQYF
>TRBV20-1
CSARGTQVSSNQPQHF